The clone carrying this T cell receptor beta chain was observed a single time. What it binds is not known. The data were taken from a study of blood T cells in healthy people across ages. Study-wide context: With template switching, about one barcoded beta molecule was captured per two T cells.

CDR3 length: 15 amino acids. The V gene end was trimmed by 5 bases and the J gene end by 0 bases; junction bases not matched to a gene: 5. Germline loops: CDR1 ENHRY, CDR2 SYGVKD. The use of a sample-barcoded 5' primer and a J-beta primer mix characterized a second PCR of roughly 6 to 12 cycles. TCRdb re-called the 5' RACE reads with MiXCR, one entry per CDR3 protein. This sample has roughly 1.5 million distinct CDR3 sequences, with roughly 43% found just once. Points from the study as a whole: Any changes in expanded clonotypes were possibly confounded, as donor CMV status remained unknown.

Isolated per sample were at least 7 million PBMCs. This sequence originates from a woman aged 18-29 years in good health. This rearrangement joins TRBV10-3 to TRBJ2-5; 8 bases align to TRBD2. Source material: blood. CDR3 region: CAISFSGANQETQYF. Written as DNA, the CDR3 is TGTGCCATCAGTTTTAGCGGGGCAAACCAAGAGACCCAGTACTTC.